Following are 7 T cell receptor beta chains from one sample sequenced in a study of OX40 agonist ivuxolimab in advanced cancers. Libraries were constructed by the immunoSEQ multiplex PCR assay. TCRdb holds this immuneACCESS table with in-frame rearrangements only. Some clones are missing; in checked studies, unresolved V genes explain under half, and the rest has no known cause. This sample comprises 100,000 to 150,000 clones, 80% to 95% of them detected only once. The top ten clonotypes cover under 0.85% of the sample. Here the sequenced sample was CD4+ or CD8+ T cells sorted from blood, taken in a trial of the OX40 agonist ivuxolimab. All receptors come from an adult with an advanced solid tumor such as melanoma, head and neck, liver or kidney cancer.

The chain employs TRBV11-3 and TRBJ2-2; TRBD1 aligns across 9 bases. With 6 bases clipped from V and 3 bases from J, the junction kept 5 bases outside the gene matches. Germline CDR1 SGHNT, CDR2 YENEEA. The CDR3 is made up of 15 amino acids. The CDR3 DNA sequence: TGTGCCAGCAGTAAAAGACAGGGGGACACCGGGGAGCTGTTTTTT. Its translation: CASSKRQGDTGELFF. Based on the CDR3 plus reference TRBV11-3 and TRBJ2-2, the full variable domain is EAGVVQSPRYKIIEKKQPVAFWCNPISGHNTLYWYLQNLGQGPELLIRYENEEAVDDSQLPKDRFSAERLKGVDSTLKIQPAELGDSAVYLCASSKRQGDTGELFFGEGSRLTVL.

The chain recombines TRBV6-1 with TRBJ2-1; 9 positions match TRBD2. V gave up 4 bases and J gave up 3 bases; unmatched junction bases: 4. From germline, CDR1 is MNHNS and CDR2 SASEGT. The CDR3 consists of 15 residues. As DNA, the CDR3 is TGTGCCAGCAGTGTGACTAGCGGAAGCTACAATGAGCAGTTCTTC. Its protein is CASSVTSGSYNEQFF.

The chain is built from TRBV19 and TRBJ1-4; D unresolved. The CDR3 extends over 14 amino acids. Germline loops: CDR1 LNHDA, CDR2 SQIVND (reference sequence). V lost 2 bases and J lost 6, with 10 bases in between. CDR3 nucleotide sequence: TGTGCCAGTAGTATATGGTTGGAGCATGAAAAACTGTTTTTT. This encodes CASSIWLEHEKLFF.

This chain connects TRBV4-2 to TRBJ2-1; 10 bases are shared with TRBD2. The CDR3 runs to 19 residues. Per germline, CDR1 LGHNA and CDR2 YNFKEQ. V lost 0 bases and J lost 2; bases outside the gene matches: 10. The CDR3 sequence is CASSQDRVPLAGAYNEQFF. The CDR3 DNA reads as TGTGCCAGCAGCCAAGATAGGGTACCTCTAGCGGGAGCCTACAATGAGCAGTTCTTC.

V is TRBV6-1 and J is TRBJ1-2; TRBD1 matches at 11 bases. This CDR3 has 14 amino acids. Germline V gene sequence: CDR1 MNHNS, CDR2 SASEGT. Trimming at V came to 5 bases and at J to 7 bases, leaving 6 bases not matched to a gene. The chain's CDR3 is CASSTGQGAGGYTF. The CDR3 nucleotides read TGTGCCAGCAGTACCGGACAGGGGGCAGGTGGCTACACCTTC.

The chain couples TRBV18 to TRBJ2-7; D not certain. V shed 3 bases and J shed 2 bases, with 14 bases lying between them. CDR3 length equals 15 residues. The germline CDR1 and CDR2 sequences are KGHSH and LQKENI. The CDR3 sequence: CASSPVDRVAYEQYF. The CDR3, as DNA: TGTGCCAGCTCACCCGTGGACCGAGTAGCCTACGAGCAGTACTTC.

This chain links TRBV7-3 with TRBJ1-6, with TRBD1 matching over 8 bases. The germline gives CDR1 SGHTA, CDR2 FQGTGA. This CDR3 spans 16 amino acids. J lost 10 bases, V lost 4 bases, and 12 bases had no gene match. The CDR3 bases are TGTGCCAGCAGCTCCGCCCCCGGACAGGGTGGCTCACCCCTCCACTTT. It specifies CASSSAPGQGGSPLHF. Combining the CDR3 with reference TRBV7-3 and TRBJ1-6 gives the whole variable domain GAGVSQTPSNKVTEKGKYVELRCDPISGHTALYWYRQSLGQGPEFLIYFQGTGAADDSGLPNDRFFAVRPEGSVSTLKIQRTERGDSAVYLCASSSAPGQGGSPLHFGNGTRLTVT.